One and the same sample provided the 31 T cell receptor beta chains below, sequenced in a study of shared clonotypes between healthy human individuals. Repertoires were generated with immunoSEQ multiplex PCR, while TCRdb's copy carries only in-frame clones and drops some. This table holds approximately 1.5 million clones, 98% found once. What was sequenced was naive CD4+ T cells sorted from blood. Subset of the sample: CD45RA+ positively selected. The receptors come from a man under 40 in good health.

The chain couples TRBV5-8 to TRBJ2-3; D possibly matches TRBD1 or TRBD2 (5 bases each). Germline CDR1 reads SGHTS; CDR2 reads YDEGEE. The CDR3 is 14 amino acids. With 4 bases removed from V and 1 base from J, the gap between germline ends came to 10 bases. This CDR3 is CASSRDGGTDTQYF. CDR3 DNA sequence: TGTGCCAGCAGCCGGGACGGAGGCACAGATACGCAGTATTTT.

V usage is TRBV29-1 and J usage is TRBJ2-1; the D is unclear. Trimming took 4 bases from V and 4 from J, leaving 11 bases between them. Germline CDR1 SQVTM, CDR2 ANQGSEA. CDR3 length: 13 amino acids. The CDR3 loop is CSVVADRYNEQFF. CDR3 DNA: TGCAGCGTTGTGGCGGATCGTTACAATGAGCAGTTCTTC.

The chain recombines TRBV5-1 with TRBJ2-2; D remains unclear. Trimming pared 2 bases from V and 6 bases from J, leaving 14 bases between. There are 15 residues in the CDR3. CDR1 and CDR2 from the germline V gene are SGHRS and YFSETQ. In DNA form, the CDR3 reads TGCGCCAGCAGCTTCACCGGGCGGCTAGCCGGGGAGCTGTTTTTT. Translating gives CASSFTGRLAGELFF.

V and J are TRBV2 and TRBJ2-1; D perhaps matches TRBD1 (5 bases). Germline CDR1 and CDR2: SNHLY and FYNNEI. V lost 5 bases and J lost 3, with 8 bases in between. The CDR3 runs to 13 residues. CDR3 in DNA: TGTGCCAGCAGTTTGGACAACTACAATGAGCAGTTCTTC. Translated, it gives CASSLDNYNEQFF.

This clone was seen just once. This chain links TRBV7-2 with TRBJ2-5; 7 bases are shared with TRBD2. Looked up from germline, CDR1 is SGHTA and CDR2 is FQGNSA. V trimming: 5 bases; J trimming: 3 bases; junction bases outside the gene matches: 9. There are 15 residues in the CDR3. The CDR3 DNA is TGTGCCAGCAGCCCCCGGACTAGACGGGAAGAGACCCAGTACTTC. Translating it yields CASSPRTRREETQYF.

The chain employs TRBV18 and TRBJ2-7; TRBD1 matches 9 bases. The length of the CDR3 is 20 residues. J gave up 0 bases and V 4 bases, and 19 bases lay outside the gene matches. Per the germline V gene, CDR1 is KGHSH and CDR2 is LQKENI. The DNA for the CDR3 is TGTGCCAGCTCACTCAAGGTCGGGGCAACAGGGGGCACCACCTCCTACGAGCAGTACTTC. Its protein is CASSLKVGATGGTTSYEQYF. Variable domain in full (rest from reference TRBV18 and TRBJ2-7): NAGVMQNPRHLVRRRGQEARLRCSPMKGHSHVYWYRQLPEEGLKFMVYLQKENIIDESGMPKERFSAEFPKEGPSILRIQQVVRGDSAAYFCASSLKVGATGGTTSYEQYFGPGTRLTVT.

The CDR3 DNA reads as TGTGCCAGCAGCGAGGGACTAGCGAACTACGAGCAGTACTTC. Encoded protein: CASSEGLANYEQYF. The chain combines TRBV9 with TRBJ2-7, with 10 positions matching TRBD2. This CDR3 contains 14 residues. Germline CDR1 and CDR2: SGDLS and YYNGEE. Losses at the gene ends were 3 bases for V and 3 bases for J; bases not matched to a gene: 3. The full variable domain, with the rest looked up from reference TRBV9 and TRBJ2-7, is DSGVTQTPKHLITATGQRVTLRCSPRSGDLSVYWYQQSLDQGLQFLIQYYNGEERAKGNILERFSAQQFPDLHSELNLSSLELGDSALYFCASSEGLANYEQYFGPGTRLTVT.

DNA of the CDR3: TGTGCCAGCCAGACGGCTAGGAGTCAGCTTTTCTATGGCTACACCTTC. It specifies CASQTARSQLFYGYTF. This chain uses TRBV28 with TRBJ1-2; D is unclear. The V end lost 8 bases, the J end lost 4 bases, and 23 bases lay between the germline ends. The length of the CDR3 is 16 residues. Germline-derived CDR1 and CDR2 are MDHEN and SYDVKM.

The chain links TRBV7-2 to TRBJ1-1; D may be TRBD1 (6 bases). The CDR3 loop spans 14 amino acids. Trimming took off 4 bases at V and 5 bases at J, with 14 bases between the two ends. Per germline, CDR1 SGHTA and CDR2 FQGNSA. The CDR3 DNA sequence: TGTGCCAGCAGCTCGGTGAGGGGGGCGACTGAAGCTTTCTTT. This translates into CASSSVRGATEAFF.

V usage is TRBV5-1 and J usage is TRBJ2-7; D may be TRBD1 or TRBD2 (5 bases each). V dropped 7 bases and J dropped 5 bases, with 16 bases sitting between them. The CDR3 length is 13 residues. The V gene's germline CDR1 is SGHRS and CDR2 YFSETQ. As DNA, the CDR3 is TGCGCCAGCGGGACGGCGACTCCCCACGAGCAGTACTTC. The encoded protein is CASGTATPHEQYF.

The chain uses TRBV18 and TRBJ2-3; D unresolved. CDR3 length: 13 residues. V was clipped by 3 bases and J by 3 bases, with 7 bases between them. Germline CDR1 and CDR2: KGHSH and LQKENI. CDR3 in DNA: TGTGCCAGCTCACCGGACGTTACAGATACGCAGTATTTT. Translation: CASSPDVTDTQYF.

This clone was found a few times. This sample also contains other DNA sequences that code for the same CDR3. The V and J genes are TRBV18 and TRBJ2-2; no definite D call. This CDR3 has 12 amino acids. With 1 base removed from V and 4 bases from J, the gap between germline ends came to 1 base. CDR1 is KGHSH, CDR2 LQKENI, per germline. The CDR3 DNA reads as TGTGCCAGCTCACCACGCACCGGGGAGCTGTTTTTT. Translation: CASSPRTGELFF.

The chain recombines TRBV4-1 with TRBJ1-4; TRBD1 agrees at 7 bases. The V gene's germline CDR1 is MGHRA and CDR2 YSYEKL. With 3 bases clipped from V and 4 bases from J, the junction kept 11 bases outside the gene matches. The CDR3 spans 17 residues. This CDR3 is CASSHLYPTGINEKLFF. For the CDR3, the DNA is TGCGCCAGCAGCCACCTTTACCCGACAGGGATTAATGAAAAACTGTTTTTT.

J is TRBJ2-7 and V is TRBV21-1. TRBV21-1 is given as a pseudogene. The CDR3 totals 13 residues. The CDR3: CASSKQMSYEQYF. CDR3 coding DNA: TGTGCCAGCAGCAAACAAATGTCTTACGAGCAGTACTTC.

The chain combines TRBV12-1 with TRBJ2-3; the listed D gene, TRBD2, was not tested against the DNA. TRBV12-1 constitutes a pseudogene. The CDR3 is 13 amino acids. CDR3 DNA: TGTGCCAGCAGCGCAACTAGCACAGATACGCAGTATTTT. Its translation is CASSATSTDTQYF.

This chain links TRBV10-3 with TRBJ2-7, with D perhaps assigned TRBD1 or TRBD2 (6 bases each). The CDR3 covers 19 residues. Germline V gene data show CDR1 as ENHRY and CDR2 as SYGVKD. V lost 3 bases, J lost 0 bases, and 24 bases lay in between. The CDR3 sequence: CAISDTAGSRGKSSYEQYF. The DNA of the CDR3 is TGTGCCATCAGTGATACCGCCGGGAGCAGGGGTAAGAGCTCCTACGAGCAGTACTTC.

This clone was seen once. This chain connects TRBV30 to TRBJ1-2; TRBD1 matches at 7 bases. This CDR3 comprises 15 residues. Germline lookup yields CDR1 GTSNPN and CDR2 SVGIG (reference sequence). Unmatched junction bases numbered 12, after V lost 4 bases and J lost 4 bases. CDR3 region: CAWTIDDRAGYGYTF. In DNA form, the CDR3 reads TGTGCCTGGACCATCGATGACAGGGCGGGCTATGGCTACACCTTC. Full variable domain (outside the CDR3, taken from reference TRBV30 and TRBJ1-2): SQTIHQWPATLVQPVGSPLSLECTVEGTSNPNLYWYRQAAGRGLQLLFYSVGIGQISSEVPQNLSASRPQDRQFILSSKKLLLSDSGFYLCAWTIDDRAGYGYTFGSGTRLTVV.

The chain recombines TRBV5-1 with TRBJ2-7; 10 bases are a match to TRBD1. The CDR3 runs to 14 residues. The junction had 6 bases not matched to a gene; V was cut back by 3 bases and J by 6 bases. Germline CDR1 reads SGHRS; CDR2 reads YFSETQ. CDR3 in amino acids: CASSSRDRGLEQYF. CDR3 in DNA: TGCGCCAGCAGCTCCCGGGACAGGGGACTCGAGCAGTACTTC.

The chain has TRBV7-9 and TRBJ2-7, with 7 bases that match TRBD1. With V trimmed by 5 bases and J by 5 bases, 21 bases remained unmatched. Germline V gene lookup returns CDR1 SEHNR and CDR2 FQNEAQ (reference sequence). The CDR3 spans 18 residues. DNA of the CDR3: TGTGCCAGCAGCCCTAGGTGGACAGGTTCCCACCTAGGGGACGAGCAGTACTTC. It translates to CASSPRWTGSHLGDEQYF.

The rearrangement uses TRBV27 and TRBJ2-2; no clear D gene. Germline values: CDR1 MNHEY, CDR2 SMNVEV (reference sequence). This CDR3 is 13 amino acids long. The V and J ends lost 1 base and 6 bases respectively, with 6 bases between them. The CDR3 region has the DNA TGTGCCAGCAGTTTATGGTCCTCCGGGGAGCTGTTTTTT. Its translation is CASSLWSSGELFF.

This clone was picked up one time. The J gene is TRBJ2-2, the V gene TRBV19; D not resolved. This CDR3 is built from 13 residues. Germline lookup yields CDR1 LNHDA and CDR2 SQIVND (reference sequence). V lost 5 bases and J 5 bases, leaving 9 bases between the germline ends. The CDR3 reads CASSSLVTGELFF. CDR3 sequence (DNA): TGTGCCAGTAGTTCCCTTGTTACCGGGGAGCTGTTTTTT.

This chain links TRBV7-6 with TRBJ2-3; TRBD2 matches at 13 bases. The J segment lost 2 bases and the V segment lost 5 bases, leaving 13 bases of the junction unmatched. CDR1 and CDR2 (germline): SGHVS, FNYEAQ. This CDR3 comprises 19 residues. CDR3 coding DNA: TGTGCCAGCAGCCCCTTCGGGGGACTAGCGGGATTTCCCACAGATACGCAGTATTTT. Residues: CASSPFGGLAGFPTDTQYF. The full variable domain, completed using reference TRBV7-6 and TRBJ2-3, is GAGVSQSPRYKVTKRGQDVALRCDPISGHVSLYWYRQALGQGPEFLTYFNYEAQQDKSGLPNDRFSAERPEGSISTLTIQRTEQRDSAMYRCASSPFGGLAGFPTDTQYFGPGTRLTVL.

This clone has only one observation. The chain joins TRBV11-3 to TRBJ2-1; the D is unclear. V lost 4 bases and J 0 bases, leaving 10 bases between the germline ends. The germline gives CDR1 SGHNT, CDR2 YENEEA. The CDR3 covers 15 residues. The CDR3 DNA is TGTGCCAGCAGCTCCTCGCGGATCTCCTACAATGAGCAGTTCTTC. It encodes CASSSSRISYNEQFF.

This clone was found once. The chain is built from TRBV29-1 and TRBJ2-1; 12 bases fit TRBD2. V shed 5 bases and J 8 bases; nucleotides not matched to a gene: 10. The CDR3 contains 15 residues. The V gene's germline CDR1 is SQVTM and CDR2 ANQGSEA. The CDR3 DNA reads TGCAGCGTTCAACTAGCGGGAGGTCGCTTGGATGAGCAGTTCTTC. Protein product: CSVQLAGGRLDEQFF.

The chain has TRBV6-1 and TRBJ1-2; weak D call: TRBD1 (6 bases). Between the trimmed V and J ends, which lost 2 bases and 4 bases, there was a span of 11 bases. The CDR3 consists of 14 residues. CDR1 and CDR2 from the germline V gene are MNHNS and SASEGT. The CDR3 sequence is CASSESKQGYGYTF. As DNA, the CDR3 is TGTGCCAGCAGTGAATCGAAACAGGGCTATGGCTACACCTTC.

The chain carries TRBV19 and TRBJ2-3, with 7 bases matching TRBD1. CDR1 and CDR2 from the germline V gene are LNHDA and SQIVND (reference sequence). The CDR3 length is 13 residues. The ends lost 4 bases at V and 5 bases at J; junction bases unmatched: 3. In DNA, the CDR3 is TGTGCCAGTAGTAACAGGGGAGAAGATACGCAGTATTTT. Protein: CASSNRGEDTQYF.

The chain has TRBV7-6 and TRBJ2-7, with 10 bases identical to TRBD1. With V trimmed by 5 bases and J by 3 bases, 13 bases remained unmatched. The CDR3 is 17 residues long. Germline CDR1 SGHVS, CDR2 FNYEAQ. The CDR3 DNA follows: TGTGCCAGCAGCGGCAATGAACATCGGACAGGGGGCTACGAGCAGTACTTC. Protein sequence: CASSGNEHRTGGYEQYF.

This clone was observed a few times. The chain is built from TRBV5-4 and TRBJ2-7; D perhaps matches TRBD2 (6 bases). Germline loops: CDR1 SGHNT, CDR2 YYREEE (reference sequence). V was cut by 2 bases and J by 6 bases, with 15 bases left in between. CDR3 length: 14 amino acids. For the CDR3, the DNA is TGTGCCAGCAGCTTAAGAGCGGGCCTCGGCGAGCAGTACTTC. As protein: CASSLRAGLGEQYF.

The gene calls are TRBV15 and TRBJ2-1, with 8 bases matching TRBD2. Germline V gene lookup returns CDR1 LNHNV and CDR2 YYDKDF (reference sequence). With V trimmed by 0 bases and J by 7 bases, 8 bases remained unmatched. This CDR3 is 16 amino acids long. In DNA form, the CDR3 reads TGTGCCACCAGCAGAGATCTCGGGAGGGTCTGGAATGAGCAGTTCTTC. Translated, it gives CATSRDLGRVWNEQFF.

This sequence joins TRBV27 and TRBJ1-2; 9 bases line up with TRBD1. With V trimmed by 5 bases and J by 7 bases, 11 bases remained unmatched. The CDR3 is made up of 15 amino acids. Per germline, CDR1 MNHEY and CDR2 SMNVEV (reference sequence). CDR3 DNA: TGTGCCAGCAGTAACGAACAGGGGGCGCAAGGTGGCTACACCTTC. Its translation is CASSNEQGAQGGYTF.

V gene TRBV19 combines with J gene TRBJ2-7; 8 bases align to TRBD1. After removal of 1 base from V and 1 base from J, the junction contained 3 bases not matched to a gene. Germline V lookup: CDR1 LNHDA, CDR2 SQIVND (reference sequence). The CDR3 contains 15 residues. This CDR3 reads CASSIVHRGSYEQYF. CDR3 nucleotide sequence: TGTGCCAGTAGTATAGTCCACAGGGGGTCCTACGAGCAGTACTTC. Combining the CDR3 with reference TRBV19 and TRBJ2-7 gives the whole variable domain DGGITQSPKYLFRKEGQNVTLSCEQNLNHDAMYWYRQDPGQGLRLIYYSQIVNDFQKGDIAEGYSVSREKKESFPLTVTSAQKNPTAFYLCASSIVHRGSYEQYFGPGTRLTVT.